Detailed here is one TCR beta chain. Its target is not known. The V end lost 3 bases, the J end lost 1 base, and 9 bases lay between the germline ends. Germline V CDR1 and CDR2: LNHDA, SQIVND (reference sequence). The CDR3 loop spans 14 amino acids. The sample comes from a study of T cells in Graves' hyperthyroidism and ophthalmopathy. Study context: Peripheral blood samples were taken at initial diagnosis, prior to any treatment.

The study, taken as a whole, reports: A model using 13 V-J features told ophthalmopathy apart from stable hyperthyroidism.

TCR beta CDR3 sequences were amplified from RNA transcripts. First-round RT-PCR targeting the TCR CDR3 was performed with the HTBI primer set. TCRdb reprocessed the multiplex PCR reads with MiXCR, giving one entry per CDR3 protein. The sample lists roughly 40,000 distinct CDR3 sequences, 50% to 55% occurring once. This receptor was taken from a man between 40 and 49 years old with Graves' ophthalmopathy. Sequenced material: blood. The chain carries TRBV19 and TRBJ1-1; a weak D match, TRBD1 (5 bases). This CDR3 is CASSIGHRNTEAFF. CDR3 DNA sequence: TGTGCCAGTAGTATTGGACACCGGAACACTGAAGCTTTCTTT.